This T cell receptor beta chain derives from a study of T cell responses to AZD1222 COVID-19 vaccine (dated by TCRdb to the early 2020s). With respect to the entire study: AZD1222 recipients with second doses at about 4 weeks or about 12 weeks were pooled, because spike-specific TCR depth and breadth did not differ between schedules. A total of approximately 240 trial participants underwent TCR sequencing, of whom 200 to 220 had received two doses of AZD1222 and roughly 26 had received two doses of the MenACWY control vaccine. Trial participants were enrolled by age into subgroups of 18-55, 56-69 and 70-plus years, and about 150, 27 and 61 TCR-sequenced participants, respectively, were included in these subgroups. Broad study findings and their caveats: Because no day 14 peak-response samples were available, repertoires were characterized only after the peak T cell response. Participants were mostly white British and included more females than males, and it was suggested by the authors that clonal diversity may have been underestimated. Epitopes outside the regions mutated in the B.1.351 and B.1.1.7 variants were reportedly recognized by nearly half of the unique spike-specific TCRs. After two AZD1222 doses, spike-specific TCR breadth and depth were significantly higher than at day 0 and than in MenACWY recipients. The 56-69-year group was small, and its depth increase did not reach significance, likely because of low power. CD4 TCRs associated with the vaccine covered the entire spike protein, and the dominant responses were in regions 160-218 and 743-854. Only a handful of AZD1222 recipients were SARS-CoV-2 seropositive at baseline, limiting conclusions about previously exposed vaccinees.

With respect to this clone: Its antigen specificity is not known. Base qualities are missing; no much larger clone stands one base away.

The time point label, read with the paper, signifies: baseline before first vaccination. Samples from vaccinated people were obtained from the UK trials COV001 and COV002, which included a single-blind randomized controlled phase 2/3 trial of AZD1222 (ChAdOx1 nCoV-19) in healthy adults. For TCRbeta chain sequencing, PBMC samples were collected from trial participants at day 0 and at day 28 after the second dose. The CDR3 regions of human TCRbeta chains were subjected to immunosequencing. Per the authors' processing: TCRs in the repertoires were compared against a reference library of SARS-CoV-2-specific TCRs that had been generated with the MIRA antigen-specificity platform. Breadth was defined as the fraction of unique TCRs that were SARS-CoV-2-associated. Depth was defined as the fraction of total T cells that were SARS-CoV-2-associated. Using the MIRA data, each spike-specific TCR was assigned both to the spike region to which the TCR was reactive and to a CD4 or CD8 class. Log10-transformed breadth and depth values were compared by one-way ANOVA with Sidak's multiple comparisons tests. TCRdb took this table from immuneACCESS and kept in-frame rearrangements with V and J called. Such tables lack part of the clones; where checked against another copy, unresolved V genes explain under half of the gap, and the rest is unexplained. V and J calls and clone size are those listed in that table; D and trimming were worked out from the DNA. In all, the sample holds 95,000 to 150,000 clones, and roughly 84% of those were seen once. Approximately 1.3% of the sample rests with the top ten.

The CDR3 holds 18 amino acids from the cysteine to the phenylalanine. The only DNA kept is the CDR3, 54 bases in frame from the first base. At the junction V is shortened by 7 bases and J by 3 bases; bases outside the gene matches: 15. Looking up the germline V gene yields CDR1 MDHEN and CDR2 SYDVKM. The chain is made from TRBV28 and TRBJ2-2, with 9 middle bases fitting TRBD2. The material sequenced was peripheral blood, taken on day 0 of AZD1222 vaccination. The sequence was obtained from an adult in good health. The sequence in DNA is TGTGCCAGCACCACCGGGGGGAGCGGGGGGTGGTACACCGGGGAGCTGTTTTTT. This encodes CASTTGGSGGWYTGELFF.